Below are 27 T cell receptor beta chains sequenced from a single sample in a study of OX40 agonist ivuxolimab in advanced cancers. Assay used: immunoSEQ multiplex PCR; TCRdb lists only in-frame clones, some missing. The sample includes tens of thousands of clones, approximately 89% of them seen just once. The sequencing here drew on CD4+ or CD8+ T cells sorted from blood, taken in a trial of the OX40 agonist ivuxolimab. All receptors come from an adult with an advanced solid tumor such as melanoma, head and neck, liver or kidney cancer.

The chain employs TRBV13 and TRBJ2-7; TRBD1 is a possible D gene (5 bases). The CDR3 totals 14 residues. CDR1 is PRHDT and CDR2 is FYEKMQ in the germline V gene (reference sequence). The V and J ends lost 1 base and 2 bases respectively, with 9 bases between them. CDR3 in DNA: TGTGCCAGCAGCTTAGTAGGGGTTGCCTACGAGCAGTACTTC. Translating gives CASSLVGVAYEQYF.

The J gene is TRBJ2-7, the V gene TRBV6-1; 8 bases match TRBD1. Unmatched junction bases numbered 5, after V lost 8 bases and J lost 2 bases. Germline V CDR1 and CDR2: MNHNS, SASEGT. The CDR3 length is 13 residues. For the CDR3, the DNA is TGTGCCAGCTATACAGGGGGAACCTACGAGCAGTACTTC. It is translated as CASYTGGTYEQYF.

The chain links TRBV19 to TRBJ1-3; maybe TRBD1 (5 bases). Trimming left V 5 bases short and J 0 bases short, with 8 bases between. The CDR3 extends over 14 amino acids. Germline assignment: CDR1 LNHDA and CDR2 SQIVND (reference sequence). The CDR3 bases are TGTGCCAGTAGTGTGAGGGGCTCTGGAAACACCATATATTTT. Translated: CASSVRGSGNTIYF.

The V call is TRBV28, the J call TRBJ1-2; tentative D call: TRBD1 (5 bases). The V gene lost 6 bases and the J gene lost 7 bases, with 21 bases spanning the gap. The CDR3 is 15 residues long. Germline CDR1 MDHEN, CDR2 SYDVKM. The CDR3 DNA is TGTGCCAGCAGGGCGGGGGAGCGTGGTTTCTTTGGCTACACCTTC. Protein sequence: CASRAGERGFFGYTF.

The chain has TRBV28 and TRBJ1-5, with TRBD1 identical over 7 bases. The ends lost 2 bases at V and 5 bases at J; junction bases unmatched: 6. This CDR3 contains 15 residues. Germline CDR1 reads MDHEN; CDR2 reads SYDVKM. Here the CDR3 DNA reads TGTGCCAGCAGTTTAAACCAGGGGGGTTATCAGCCCCAGCATTTT. Encoded protein: CASSLNQGGYQPQHF. The entire variable domain, with the rest obtained from reference TRBV28 and TRBJ1-5, is as follows: DVKVTQSSRYLVKRTGEKVFLECVQDMDHENMFWYRQDPGLGLRLIYFSYDVKMKEKGDIPEGYSVSREKKERFSLILESASTNQTSMYLCASSLNQGGYQPQHFGDGTRLSIL.

This clone was counted a few times. The chain links TRBV11-2 to TRBJ2-3, with D unclear. Trimming pared 5 bases from V and 3 bases from J, leaving 12 bases between. This CDR3 region has 14 residues. Germline CDR1 is SGHAT and CDR2 is FQNNGV. CDR3 sequence reads: CASSPTAWTDTQYF. In nucleotides, the CDR3 is TGTGCCAGCAGCCCCACCGCTTGGACAGATACGCAGTATTTT.

V usage is TRBV18 and J usage is TRBJ2-7; tentatively, D is TRBD1 (5 bases). This CDR3 spans 14 amino acids. V lost 2 bases to trimming and J lost 4 bases, with 12 bases between them. From germline, CDR1 is KGHSH and CDR2 LQKENI. CDR3 coding DNA: TGTGCCAGCTCACCAACTACAGGACCTTACGAGCAGTACTTC. It encodes CASSPTTGPYEQYF.

The chain couples TRBV7-2 to TRBJ1-5; 9 nucleotides match TRBD1. This CDR3 contains 16 residues. With V trimmed by 0 bases and J by 3 bases, 3 bases remained unmatched. Germline values: CDR1 SGHTA, CDR2 FQGNSA. The CDR3 loop reads CASSLAGTGSNQPQHF. The CDR3 DNA reads as TGTGCCAGCAGCTTAGCGGGGACAGGGTCCAATCAGCCCCAGCATTTT.

The CDR3 region has the DNA TGTGCCAGCAGCTTACGACAGGGGACATACAATGAGCAGTTCTTC. Encoded protein: CASSLRQGTYNEQFF. The chain employs TRBV11-2 and TRBJ2-1, with TRBD1 identical over 8 bases. The V gene end was trimmed by 2 bases and the J gene end by 4 bases; junction bases not matched to a gene: 4. The CDR3 length is 15 residues. Germline lookup yields CDR1 SGHAT and CDR2 FQNNGV.

The chain employs TRBV5-1 and TRBJ2-1; 11 bases are shared with TRBD1. The germline V gene has CDR1 SGHRS and CDR2 YFSETQ. V trimming: 1 base; J trimming: 7 bases; junction bases outside the gene matches: 4. The CDR3 sequence is 15 residues long. CDR3: CASSLRTGGSNEQFF. The CDR3, as DNA: TGCGCCAGCAGCTTGAGGACAGGGGGCTCTAATGAGCAGTTCTTC.

The chain recombines TRBV6-5 with TRBJ2-7; 7 bases fit TRBD2. CDR1 is MNHEY, CDR2 SVGAGI, per germline. This CDR3 has 14 amino acids. After removal of 3 bases from V and 3 bases from J, the junction contained 5 bases not matched to a gene. In nucleotides, the CDR3 is TGTGCCAGCAGTTATGTCGGGACTAACTACGAGCAGTACTTC. Its translation: CASSYVGTNYEQYF.

As concerns this clone: The sample contains more than one DNA sequence encoding this CDR3. This rearrangement joins TRBV5-1 to TRBJ2-5; D perhaps matches TRBD2 (6 bases). The CDR3 loop spans 13 amino acids. V was cut by 1 base and J by 3 bases, with 7 bases left in between. Germline V gives CDR1 SGHRS, CDR2 YFSETQ. The CDR3 coding sequence is TGCGCCAGCAGCTTGACGGGAGAAGAGACCCAGTACTTC. Translated, it gives CASSLTGEETQYF.

The CDR3 loop is CASRRQGPTDTQYF. CDR3 nucleotides: TGTGCCAGTAGAAGACAGGGCCCCACAGATACGCAGTATTTT. The genes are TRBV19 and TRBJ2-3, with 7 bases lining up with TRBD1. Germline assignment: CDR1 LNHDA and CDR2 SQIVND (reference sequence). Trimming took 6 bases from V and 2 from J; bases not matched to a gene: 5. This CDR3 is 14 amino acids long.

The V and J genes are TRBV13 and TRBJ2-1; D is ambiguous. The CDR3 is made up of 11 amino acids. Per the germline V gene, CDR1 is PRHDT and CDR2 is FYEKMQ (reference sequence). Trimming stripped 5 bases from V and 10 bases from J, with 9 bases between. The CDR3 bases are TGTGCCAGCAGCCTATATGACGAGCAGTTCTTC. It yields the protein CASSLYDEQFF.

The CDR3 here is CASSPPPGAFF. In DNA form, the CDR3 reads TGTGCCAGCAGCCCCCCCCCTGGGGCGTTCTTC. V and J are TRBV7-6 and TRBJ2-1, with D tentatively TRBD1 (5 bases). Germline assignment: CDR1 SGHVS and CDR2 FNYEAQ. This CDR3 contains 11 residues. Trimming removed 5 bases from V and 15 bases from J, with 14 bases in between.

This sequence joins TRBV9 and TRBJ2-1; maybe TRBD2 (5 bases). The CDR3 totals 15 residues. Trimming took off 2 bases at V and 2 bases at J, with 11 bases between the two ends. Germline loops: CDR1 SGDLS, CDR2 YYNGEE. The CDR3 DNA is TGTGCCAGCAGCGTTGGAGAGGGAACCTACAATGAGCAGTTCTTC. It yields the protein CASSVGEGTYNEQFF. Filled out from reference TRBV9 and TRBJ2-1, the complete variable domain reads DSGVTQTPKHLITATGQRVTLRCSPRSGDLSVYWYQQSLDQGLQFLIQYYNGEERAKGNILERFSAQQFPDLHSELNLSSLELGDSALYFCASSVGEGTYNEQFFGPGTRLTVL.

This clone was picked up one time. The chain combines TRBV28 with TRBJ2-5; D may be TRBD1 (6 bases). This CDR3 contains 15 residues. Germline CDR1 MDHEN, CDR2 SYDVKM. The V end lost 5 bases, the J end lost 5 bases, and 18 bases lay between the germline ends. The CDR3 loop is CASSQQTGLVETQYF. DNA for the CDR3: TGTGCCAGCAGTCAACAAACAGGGTTGGTGGAGACCCAGTACTTC.

This sequence joins TRBV4-1 and TRBJ2-7; no clear D. The germline V gene has CDR1 MGHRA and CDR2 YSYEKL. The CDR3 runs 14 residues. The V end lost 1 base, the J end lost 7 bases, and 14 bases lay between the germline ends. The CDR3 DNA sequence: TGCGCCAGCAGCCAAGGATTAGGGATACGAGAGCAGTACTTC. This sequence encodes CASSQGLGIREQYF.

The chain is built from TRBV11-3 and TRBJ2-2, with D maybe TRBD1 (5 bases). Germline V gives CDR1 SGHNT, CDR2 YENEEA. This CDR3 has 14 amino acids. V was cut by 5 bases and J by 0 bases, with 7 bases left in between. The CDR3 spells CASSRTPNTGELFF. CDR3 nucleotide sequence: TGTGCCAGCAGCAGGACACCGAACACCGGGGAGCTGTTTTTT.

The gene calls are TRBV11-3 and TRBJ2-1, with D unclear. Germline CDR1 and CDR2: SGHNT and YENEEA. V shed 3 bases and J shed 0 bases, with 9 bases lying between them. This CDR3 has 15 residues. The CDR3 DNA follows: TGTGCCAGCAGCTTTCGAGTTAGCTCCTACAATGAGCAGTTCTTC. Residues: CASSFRVSSYNEQFF.

The chain recombines TRBV28 with TRBJ2-3; D is unclear. This CDR3 spans 15 amino acids. Germline V gene data show CDR1 as MDHEN and CDR2 as SYDVKM. V shed 5 bases and J shed 1 base, with 13 bases lying between them. CDR3 region: CASSPRWAGTDTQYF. As DNA, the CDR3 is TGTGCCAGCAGTCCCCGCTGGGCAGGCACAGATACGCAGTATTTT.

This clone was seen more than once but under ten times. V usage is TRBV7-9 and J usage is TRBJ2-3, with 13 nucleotides matching TRBD2. The V gene end was trimmed by 5 bases and the J gene end by 4 bases; junction bases not matched to a gene: 6. Germline CDR1 SEHNR, CDR2 FQNEAQ (reference sequence). The CDR3 is 16 amino acids. CDR3 DNA: TGTGCCAGCAGCCCACTACTAGCGGGAGGGGCAGATACGCAGTATTTT. It is translated as CASSPLLAGGADTQYF.

The table lists this clone with a few counts. The chain joins TRBV4-2 to TRBJ1-2; D gene uncertain. The germline V and J ends were trimmed by 1 base and 7 bases, with 10 bases remaining between them. The CDR3 totals 13 residues. Germline V gives CDR1 LGHNA, CDR2 YNFKEQ. The CDR3 loop is CASSQAGNSGYTF. As DNA, the CDR3 is TGTGCCAGCAGCCAAGCGGGGAACAGTGGCTACACCTTC.

The chain combines TRBV7-9 with TRBJ2-1; no reliable D call. Germline V gene lookup returns CDR1 SEHNR and CDR2 FQNEAQ (reference sequence). Trimming pared 2 bases from V and 3 bases from J, leaving 11 bases between. The CDR3 has 15 amino acids. CDR3 DNA: TGTGCCAGCAGCTTAATGGCACGCAACTACAATGAGCAGTTCTTC. Its translation: CASSLMARNYNEQFF.

This chain joins TRBV4-1 and TRBJ1-5; no clear D. Trimming took off 0 bases at V and 3 bases at J, with 6 bases between the two ends. This CDR3 contains 14 residues. Germline V gene lookup returns CDR1 MGHRA and CDR2 YSYEKL. As DNA, the CDR3 is TGCGCCAGCAGCCAAGATCGAATCAATCAGCCCCAGCATTTT. Translated: CASSQDRINQPQHF.

The rearrangement links TRBV9 to TRBJ2-1; 11 bases fit TRBD2. V was pared by 3 bases and J by 2 bases, with 16 bases of the junction left unmatched. Per germline, CDR1 SGDLS and CDR2 YYNGEE. This CDR3 is 20 amino acids long. The chain's CDR3 is CASSGATSGEIYLAYNEQFF. The CDR3 region has the DNA TGTGCCAGCAGCGGGGCGACTAGCGGGGAGATTTATTTGGCCTACAATGAGCAGTTCTTC.

This clone was recorded a few times. The V gene is TRBV5-1, the J gene TRBJ2-1, with D possibly matching TRBD1 (6 bases). Deletions cut 4 bases from V and 6 bases from J, with 14 bases between. CDR1 and CDR2 from the germline V gene are SGHRS and YFSETQ. This CDR3 has 14 residues. CDR3 in DNA: TGCGCCAGCAGCCCCCAGGGGTGGGGCAATGAGCAGTTCTTC. Translated: CASSPQGWGNEQFF.